Below are 7 T cell receptor beta chains sequenced from a single sample in a study of blood T cell repertoires in COVID-19. Data came from immunoSEQ multiplex PCR; TCRdb stores just in-frame clones and leaves some out. The repertoire consists of some 96,000 clones, with 90% to 95% occurring once and the leading ten covering about 2.2%. Sequencing was carried out using peripheral blood. These receptor sequences come from a man aged 50 to 60 with active COVID-19.

V and J are TRBV4-1 and TRBJ2-1, with TRBD2 matching over 7 bases. The CDR3 has 15 amino acids. V gave up 0 bases and J gave up 10 bases; unmatched junction bases: 9. Germline V gives CDR1 MGHRA, CDR2 YSYEKL. CDR3 nucleotide sequence: TGCGCCAGCAGCCAAGAAAGGACTAGAATCGGGGAGCAGTTCTTC. Its protein product is CASSQERTRIGEQFF.

This chain uses TRBV4-2 with TRBJ2-7; TRBD2 matches 7 bases. V trimming: 0 bases; J trimming: 5 bases; junction bases outside the gene matches: 13. The CDR3 spans 17 residues. Germline V gene data show CDR1 as LGHNA and CDR2 as YNFKEQ. CDR3: CASSQDRTRSGPDEQYF. The CDR3 region has the DNA TGTGCCAGCAGCCAAGATCGGACTAGATCCGGGCCCGACGAGCAGTACTTC.

CDR3 amino acids: CASSAQWNTEAFF. In nucleotides, the CDR3 is TGTGCCAGTAGTGCACAGTGGAACACTGAAGCTTTCTTT. The chain joins TRBV19 to TRBJ1-1; D remains ambiguous. This CDR3 has 13 amino acids. Looked up from germline, CDR1 is LNHDA and CDR2 is SQIVND (reference sequence). Trimming stripped 5 bases from V and 1 base from J, with 8 bases between.

The chain joins TRBV6-1 to TRBJ1-5; the D gene is possibly TRBD1 (5 bases). The V gene's germline CDR1 is MNHNS and CDR2 SASEGT. The CDR3 length is 15 residues. V lost 1 base and J 1 base, leaving 8 bases between the germline ends. CDR3 loop: CASSEDRLSNQPQHF. In DNA form, the CDR3 reads TGTGCCAGCAGTGAAGACAGGTTGAGCAATCAGCCCCAGCATTTT.

The J gene is TRBJ2-7, the V gene TRBV5-6; 11 positions match TRBD2. The V gene end was trimmed by 2 bases and the J gene end by 2 bases; junction bases not matched to a gene: 3. This CDR3 is built from 15 residues. Germline CDR1 reads SGHDT; CDR2 reads YYEEEE. The CDR3 protein is CASSFLAGGPYEQYV. The DNA of the CDR3 is TGTGCCAGCAGCTTCCTAGCGGGAGGCCCCTACGAGCAGTACGTC.

The chain combines TRBV5-4 with TRBJ1-4; D gene uncertain. The CDR3 sequence is 14 residues long. V dropped 1 base and J dropped 3 bases, with 7 bases sitting between them. CDR1 and CDR2 (germline): SGHNT, YYREEE (reference sequence). Written as DNA, the CDR3 is TGTGCCAGCAGCTTGAACAGACCTAATGAAAAACTGTTTTTT. Protein sequence: CASSLNRPNEKLFF. The whole variable domain, filled in from reference TRBV5-4 and TRBJ1-4, reads ETGVTQSPTHLIKTRGQQVTLRCSSQSGHNTVSWYQQALGQGPQFIFQYYREEENGRGNFPPRFSGLQFPNYSSELNVNALELDDSALYLCASSLNRPNEKLFFGSGTQLSVL.

This clone has just a few counts. This chain uses TRBV5-1 with TRBJ1-2; 9 positions agree with TRBD1. V lost 4 bases, J lost 8 bases, and 6 bases stayed unmatched. Germline V gene sequence: CDR1 SGHRS, CDR2 YFSETQ. There are 13 residues in the CDR3. The CDR3 DNA sequence: TGCGCCAGCAGCCCCCGGACAGGGGAGGGCTACACCTTC. Encoded protein: CASSPRTGEGYTF.